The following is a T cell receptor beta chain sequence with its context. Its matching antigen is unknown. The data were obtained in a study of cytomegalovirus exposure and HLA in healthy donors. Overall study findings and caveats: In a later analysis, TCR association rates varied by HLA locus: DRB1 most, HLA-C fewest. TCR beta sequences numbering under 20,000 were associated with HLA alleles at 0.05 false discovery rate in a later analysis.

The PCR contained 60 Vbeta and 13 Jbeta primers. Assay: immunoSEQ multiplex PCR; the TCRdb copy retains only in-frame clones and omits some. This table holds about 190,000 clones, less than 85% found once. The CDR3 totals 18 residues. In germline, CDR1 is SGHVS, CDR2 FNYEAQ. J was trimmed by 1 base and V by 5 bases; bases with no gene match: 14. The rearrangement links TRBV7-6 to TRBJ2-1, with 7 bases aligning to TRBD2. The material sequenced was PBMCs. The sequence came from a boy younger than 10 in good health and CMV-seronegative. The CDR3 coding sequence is TGTGCCAGCAGCATTCCACTCCAGCGGGGAATTTCCTACAATGAGCAGTTCTTC. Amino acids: CASSIPLQRGISYNEQFF.